This entry lists 23 T cell receptor beta chains sequenced from one sample in a study of T-cell reconstitution after alpha-beta-depleted transplantation in children (dated by TCRdb to the mid-2010s). The library was produced with PCR. Reads for this sample came from an Illumina HiSeq 2500. TCR library preparation used molecular barcoding, with unique molecular identifiers applied to normalize quantification of the TCRbeta repertoire. Starting from the raw public reads, TCRdb applied fastp trimming at Q25, assembled clones with MiXCR and retained in-frame beta chains. Records with the same CDR3 protein are collapsed into one entry carrying the most frequent genes and DNA. The sample table lists about 240,000 distinct CDR3 sequences, about 12% of them with a count of one. Clones ranked in the top ten supply over 2.5% of the sample. The material sequenced was PBMCs from the stem cell graft donor, taken from the stem cell graft. Receptors were obtained from a human donor who donated a stem cell graft to a child with acute lymphoblastic leukemia.

This clonotype came up many times. This sequence joins TRBV4-2 and TRBJ2-1; either TRBD1 or TRBD2 may fit D (6 bases each). The length of the CDR3 is 16 residues. Trimming stripped 0 bases from V and 3 bases from J, with 12 bases between. Germline lookup yields CDR1 LGHNA and CDR2 YNFKEQ. The CDR3 loop is CASSQEMGGIYNEQFF. The CDR3 DNA is TGTGCCAGCAGCCAAGAAATGGGGGGCATCTACAATGAGCAGTTCTTC.

V and J are TRBV30 and TRBJ2-2; TRBD1 agrees at 9 bases. Per germline, CDR1 GTSNPN and CDR2 SVGIG (reference sequence). J was trimmed by 5 bases and V by 0 bases; bases with no gene match: 7. The length of the CDR3 is 16 residues. Here the CDR3 reads CAWSVGGQGLTGELFF. Written as DNA, the CDR3 is TGTGCCTGGAGTGTAGGGGGACAGGGACTTACCGGGGAGCTGTTTTTT. Based on the CDR3 plus reference TRBV30 and TRBJ2-2, the full variable domain is SQTIHQWPATLVQPVGSPLSLECTVEGTSNPNLYWYRQAAGRGLQLLFYSVGIGQISSEVPQNLSASRPQDRQFILSSKKLLLSDSGFYLCAWSVGGQGLTGELFFGEGSRLTVL.

This clonotype was counted ten times or more. The chain recombines TRBV6-5 with TRBJ2-1; no firm D call. Germline-derived CDR1 and CDR2 are MNHEY and SVGAGI. The CDR3 length is 17 residues. The V end lost 0 bases, the J end lost 3 bases, and 15 bases lay between the germline ends. CDR3 residues: CASSYSFFGSSYNEQFF. The CDR3 bases are TGTGCCAGCAGTTACTCCTTCTTTGGCAGTAGCTACAATGAGCAGTTCTTC.

This clonotype has ten or more counts. The rearrangement links TRBV23-1 to TRBJ2-7; 12 bases map to TRBD1. TRBV23-1 is filed as an ORF, its function uncertain. J lost 6 bases, V lost 3 bases, and 12 bases had no gene match. The CDR3 spans 17 residues. CDR3 residues: CASSHTGQGALVIEQYF. In nucleotides, the CDR3 is TGCGCCAGCAGTCATACGGGACAGGGGGCGCTGGTCATCGAGCAGTACTTC.

The chain uses TRBV12-3 or TRBV12-4 and TRBJ2-3; 16 bases agree with TRBD2. Trimming at V came to 3 bases and at J to 2 bases, leaving 5 bases not matched to a gene. This CDR3 contains 18 residues. Here the CDR3 reads CASSLLGLAGGPTDTQYF. The CDR3 coding sequence is TGTGCCAGCAGTTTGCTGGGACTAGCGGGAGGGCCCACAGATACGCAGTATTTT.

This clonotype has ten or more counts. The chain joins TRBV20-1 to TRBJ2-4, with D possibly being TRBD1 (6 bases). The CDR3 length is 13 residues. The V end lost 5 bases, the J end lost 3 bases, and 11 bases lay between the germline ends. Germline loops: CDR1 DFQATT, CDR2 SNEGSKA (reference sequence). Written as DNA, the CDR3 is TGCAGTGCTTTGGACAGCCTCAAAAACATTCAGTACTTC. This encodes CSALDSLKNIQYF.

Concerning this clonotype itself: One junction end does not reproduce the germline sequence, and a read error may be involved. J is TRBJ1-5 and V is TRBV28, with 8 nucleotides matching TRBD1. The CDR3 consists of 14 residues. The germline CDR1 and CDR2 sequences are MDHEN and SYDVKM. CDR3 amino acids: CARSLTGEYQPQHF. Here the CDR3 DNA reads TGTGCCAGAAGTTTGACAGGGGAATATCAGCCCCAGCATTTT.

The gene calls are TRBV2 and TRBJ2-2; 11 nucleotides line up with TRBD1. Per germline, CDR1 SNHLY and CDR2 FYNNEI. With V trimmed by 6 bases and J by 6 bases, 3 bases remained unmatched. The CDR3 has 14 amino acids. CDR3 in amino acids: CASRADRGPGELFF. CDR3 DNA sequence: TGTGCCAGCAGAGCGGACAGGGGGCCCGGGGAGCTGTTTTTT. Variable domain in full (rest from reference TRBV2 and TRBJ2-2): EPEVTQTPSHQVTQMGQEVILRCVPISNHLYFYWYRQILGQKVEFLVSFYNNEISEKSEIFDDQFSVERPDGSNFTLKIRSTKLEDSAMYFCASRADRGPGELFFGEGSRLTVL.

Many counts were recorded for this clonotype. This chain joins TRBV21-1 and TRBJ2-7; the DNA was not used to check the table's D call, TRBD1. TRBV21-1 is classified as a pseudogene. There are 17 residues in the CDR3. The DNA for the CDR3 is TGTGCCAGCAGCAAAGGGGGCGGTTGGGCCAATATCTACGAGCAGTACTTC. As protein: CASSKGGGWANIYEQYF.

This clonotype has a count of ten or more. The genes are TRBV18 and TRBJ2-3, with 7 nucleotides matching TRBD2. Germline CDR1 and CDR2: KGHSH and LQKENI. The CDR3 spans 17 residues. The J segment lost 1 base and the V segment lost 3 bases, leaving 10 bases of the junction unmatched. The CDR3 reads CASSPNAPRGGTDTQYF. The CDR3 bases are TGTGCCAGCTCACCGAATGCCCCCCGGGGGGGCACAGATACGCAGTATTTT. The full variable domain, completed using reference TRBV18 and TRBJ2-3, is NAGVMQNPRHLVRRRGQEARLRCSPMKGHSHVYWYRQLPEEGLKFMVYLQKENIIDESGMPKERFSAEFPKEGPSILRIQQVVRGDSAAYFCASSPNAPRGGTDTQYFGPGTRLTVL.

This clonotype came up many times. The gene calls are TRBV4-2 and TRBJ2-5, with TRBD2 identical over 9 bases. The CDR3 is made up of 13 amino acids. Germline V gives CDR1 LGHNA, CDR2 YNFKEQ. Unmatched junction bases numbered 7, after V lost 10 bases and J lost 4 bases. This CDR3 is CATDSGSGETQYF. The CDR3 bases are TGTGCCACTGATAGCGGGAGCGGAGAGACCCAGTACTTC.

The V gene is TRBV5-1, the J gene TRBJ1-5, with a tentative D call TRBD1 (5 bases). The CDR3 totals 14 residues. The V end lost 0 bases, the J end lost 7 bases, and 11 bases lay between the germline ends. From germline, CDR1 is SGHRS and CDR2 YFSETQ. The CDR3 sequence is CASSLEGREQPQHF. The CDR3 region has the DNA TGCGCCAGCAGCTTGGAGGGCAGGGAGCAGCCCCAGCATTTT.

With regard to this clonotype: One base away lies a much larger clone, so this may be a sequencing read error. The rearrangement links TRBV7-3 to TRBJ2-3; 10 positions match TRBD1. Germline V gene lookup returns CDR1 SGHTA and CDR2 FQGTGA. CDR3 size: 17 residues. The J segment lost 3 bases and the V segment lost 3 bases, leaving 9 bases of the junction unmatched. The CDR3 here is CASSFGRTGGSTDTQYF. The CDR3, as DNA: TGTGCCAGCAGCTTCGGGCGGACAGGGGGGTCGACAGATACGCAGTATTTT.

This clonotype was observed at least ten times. The chain has TRBV25-1 and TRBJ2-1, with D possibly called TRBD1 or TRBD2 (5 bases each). Trimming left V 5 bases short and J 7 bases short, with 15 bases between. CDR1 and CDR2 from the germline V gene are MGHDK and SYGVNS. This CDR3 contains 14 residues. DNA for the CDR3: TGTGCCAGCAGTCCTCCGGGACGAGGAAATGAGCAGTTCTTC. Translated: CASSPPGRGNEQFF.

This clonotype occurred many times. The chain is built from TRBV5-5 and TRBJ1-1, with 8 bases lining up with TRBD1. The CDR3 has 17 residues. The ends lost 6 bases at V and 0 bases at J; junction bases unmatched: 13. The germline V gene encodes CDR1 SGHKS and CDR2 YYEKEE (reference sequence). The CDR3 DNA reads as TGTGCCAGCACACCCCTCGGACAGGGAGACATGAACACTGAAGCTTTCTTT. Protein product: CASTPLGQGDMNTEAFF.

This clonotype was counted ten times or more. The chain carries TRBV28 and TRBJ2-7, with 7 bases aligning to TRBD1. This CDR3 contains 12 residues. The junction had 5 bases not matched to a gene; V was cut back by 6 bases and J by 6 bases. Germline V lookup: CDR1 MDHEN, CDR2 SYDVKM. CDR3 DNA: TGTGCCAGCAGCTCCGGACAGGCCGAGCAGTACTTC. Residues: CASSSGQAEQYF.

With regard to this clonotype: A much more abundant neighbour one base away suggests this may be a read error. The gene calls are TRBV5-8 and TRBJ2-2; D gene unclear. The CDR3 covers 14 residues. Germline loops: CDR1 SGHTS, CDR2 YDEGEE. CDR3 nucleotide sequence: TGTGCCAACAGCTTGGTACCGGCGAGCGGGGAGCTGTTTTTT. This codes for CANSLVPASGELFF.

This clonotype was picked up many times. The V and J genes are TRBV20-1 and TRBJ2-5, with D possibly being TRBD2 (6 bases). Trimming took 0 bases from V and 7 from J, leaving 15 bases between them. The CDR3 covers 14 residues. Looked up from germline, CDR1 is DFQATT and CDR2 is SNEGSKA (reference sequence). The CDR3 region is CSARDGGGERTQYF. CDR3 bases: TGCAGTGCTAGAGATGGAGGCGGGGAAAGGACCCAGTACTTC.

The V call is TRBV10-3, the J call TRBJ2-1; 8 nucleotides agree with TRBD2. This CDR3 has 15 residues. V shed 3 bases, J shed 4 bases, and the junction held 5 bases outside the gene matches. Germline loops: CDR1 ENHRY, CDR2 SYGVKD. CDR3 sequence (DNA): TGTGCCATCAGTGAAAAGACGGGAGGGTACAATGAGCAGTTCTTC. This translates into CAISEKTGGYNEQFF.

The J gene is TRBJ2-7, the V gene TRBV20-1, with 12 nucleotides matching TRBD2. Unmatched junction bases numbered 5, after V lost 5 bases and J lost 0 bases. Germline assignment: CDR1 DFQATT and CDR2 SNEGSKA (reference sequence). CDR3 length equals 15 residues. As DNA, the CDR3 is TGCAGTGCTCTTGGGACTAGCGGGTTCTCCTACGAGCAGTACTTC. It translates to CSALGTSGFSYEQYF.

This clonotype was detected ten times or more. The CDR3 coding sequence is TGCGCCAGCAGCTTGGACAATTGGCCCCAAGAGACCCAGTACTTC. This codes for CASSLDNWPQETQYF. The chain recombines TRBV5-1 with TRBJ2-5; D is unclear. The germline CDR1 and CDR2 sequences are SGHRS and YFSETQ. The V end was cut by 0 bases, the J end by 1 base, with 10 bases between. This CDR3 region has 15 residues.

This clonotype has at least ten counts. The chain couples TRBV29-1 to TRBJ1-2, with D perhaps matching TRBD1 (5 bases). The CDR3 loop spans 12 amino acids. CDR1 SQVTM and CDR2 ANQGSEA come from the germline V gene. Trimming left V 2 bases short and J 4 bases short, with 8 bases between. The CDR3 nucleotides read TGCAGCGTTGAACCAGGGCCCTATGGCTACACCTTC. Translated: CSVEPGPYGYTF.

This clonotype was picked up many times. This chain links TRBV20-1 with TRBJ1-2; the D gene is possibly TRBD1 (5 bases). The V end lost 0 bases, the J end lost 5 bases, and 13 bases lay between the germline ends. The CDR3 is 14 amino acids. Germline assignment: CDR1 DFQATT and CDR2 SNEGSKA (reference sequence). CDR3 bases: TGCAGTGCTAGAGATTATAGGGGCCGGTATGGCTACACCTTC. It translates to CSARDYRGRYGYTF.